This T cell receptor (beta chain) stems from a study of patients and donors after allogeneic stem cell transplantation. The CDR3 is 12 residues long. CDR1 is GTSNPN and CDR2 is SVGIG in the germline V gene (reference sequence). The V end was cut by 4 bases, the J end by 8 bases, with 9 bases between. One entry per CDR3 protein, called by TCRdb with MiXCR from the RT-PCR reads. The data hold approximately 430,000 distinct CDR3 sequences, with approximately 16% observed a single time. This rearrangement joins TRBV30 to TRBJ1-6, with D perhaps matching TRBD1 (5 bases). Sequencing was done on a sample of blood, either unsorted or a sorted T cell fraction (not recorded which). The TCR originated in a human donor who was either an allogeneic HSCT recipient or a stem cell or donor lymphocyte infusion donor (not recorded which). It is not recorded whose cells these are; they may come from a transplant donor. CDR3 nucleotides: TGTGCCTGGAAAGGAGGGGATTCACCCCTCCACTTT. Amino acid sequence: CAWKGGDSPLHF.